This TCR beta chain was captured in a study of T cell clonality in common variable immunodeficiency. Notes on the study in general: CVID subjects showed higher TCRbeta clonality than healthy controls. In common variable immunodeficiency, TCR beta chains reportedly carried fewer deletions and N-nucleotide insertions.

Clones were sequenced by immunoSEQ multiplex PCR, and TCRdb holds only the in-frame ones, with some missing. There are about 19,000 clones in the sample, none observed a single time. Points on this clone: Its matching antigen is unknown. Read sequence stops 3 residues before the CDR3 end, and the germline J gene provides the missing end.

Reduced serum IgG, IgA and/or IgM plus specific antibody deficiency defined CVID. V gave up 5 bases and J gave up 2 bases; unmatched junction bases: 3. CDR1 and CDR2 (germline): SGHTA, FQGNSA. The CDR3 length is 15 residues. The material sequenced was peripheral blood mononuclear cells. This TCR was recovered from a human donor with common variable immunodeficiency. The chain uses TRBV7-2 and TRBJ2-1; TRBD2 agrees at 10 bases. The CDR3 loop reads CASSPSGSPYNEQFF. The covered CDR3 bases are TGTGCCAGCAGCCCTAGCGGGAGCCCCTACAATGAG.